The 30 T cell receptor beta chains below were found in one sample sequenced in a study of T-cell reconstitution after alpha-beta-depleted transplantation in children. Unique molecular identifiers were used to barcode this TCRbeta library. TCRdb fed the PCR reads into MiXCR, producing one record per CDR3 protein. In the table there are approximately 98,000 distinct CDR3 sequences, approximately 6% of which are singletons. The sample consisted of PBMCs, mostly from graft donor cells, taken 360 days after TCRalphabeta/CD19-depleted stem cell transplant. These receptors were obtained from a male patient between 2 and 15 years old who had a stem cell transplant for acute lymphoblastic leukemia, so the T cells may come from the graft donor.

This clonotype was counted ten times or more. The chain is built from TRBV4-3 and TRBJ2-7; the D is unclear. Between the trimmed V and J ends, which lost 1 base and 3 bases, there was a span of 7 bases. CDR1 LGHNA and CDR2 YSLEER come from the germline V gene. There are 13 residues in the CDR3. The CDR3 DNA reads TGCGCCAGCAGCCAAGGGCAGCACTACGAGCAGTACTTC. It is translated as CASSQGQHYEQYF.

The sample holds many counts of this clonotype. The CDR3 reads CASSPLISSGETQYF. CDR3 nucleotide sequence: TGTGCCAGCAGTCCCCTCATATCTTCGGGGGAGACCCAGTACTTC. The gene calls are TRBV12-3 or TRBV12-4 and TRBJ2-5; maybe TRBD2 (5 bases). The V end lost 5 bases, the J end lost 5 bases, and 18 bases lay between the germline ends. The CDR3 is 15 residues long.

The chain joins TRBV28 to TRBJ2-4; D is unresolved. CDR3 length equals 12 residues. Trimming cost V 5 bases and J 6 bases, with 8 bases left between them. Germline loops: CDR1 MDHEN, CDR2 SYDVKM. CDR3 in DNA: TGTGCCAGCAGTACGACACGAAACATTCAGTACTTC. Its protein product is CASSTTRNIQYF. Full variable domain (missing parts from reference TRBV28 and TRBJ2-4): DVKVTQSSRYLVKRTGEKVFLECVQDMDHENMFWYRQDPGLGLRLIYFSYDVKMKEKGDIPEGYSVSREKKERFSLILESASTNQTSMYLCASSTTRNIQYFGAGTRLSVL.

The J gene is TRBJ2-2, the V gene TRBV9; possibly TRBD2 for D (6 bases). Trimming left V 6 bases short and J 1 base short, with 7 bases between. The CDR3 runs to 13 residues. The germline CDR1 and CDR2 sequences are SGDLS and YYNGEE. The CDR3 reads CASKAGNTGELFF. As DNA, the CDR3 is TGTGCCAGCAAAGCGGGGAACACCGGGGAGCTGTTTTTT.

This clonotype was observed at least ten times. This chain uses TRBV29-1 with TRBJ2-3; either TRBD1 or TRBD2 may fit D (5 bases each). V was trimmed by 7 bases and J by 6 bases, leaving 8 bases between them. Germline V gene data show CDR1 as SQVTM and CDR2 as ANQGSEA. The CDR3 loop spans 10 amino acids. The CDR3 DNA is TGCAGCGCCTGGGGGGATACGCAGTATTTT. It encodes CSAWGDTQYF.

The table lists this clonotype with many counts. The J gene is TRBJ2-3, the V gene TRBV5-1, with a possible D match to TRBD1 (6 bases). This CDR3 has 14 residues. The germline V gene has CDR1 SGHRS and CDR2 YFSETQ. V was clipped by 5 bases and J by 2 bases, with 12 bases between them. CDR3 protein: CASSLQGSTDTQYF. CDR3 DNA: TGCGCCAGCAGTTTACAGGGCTCCACAGATACGCAGTATTTT.

In its sample, this clonotype was seen a few times. V gene TRBV6-1 combines with J gene TRBJ1-5, with D hard to call. CDR3 length: 14 residues. CDR1 is MNHNS, CDR2 SASEGT, per germline. Trimming left V 5 bases short and J 4 bases short, with 12 bases between. CDR3 residues: CASSPPGVNQPQHF. CDR3 coding DNA: TGTGCCAGCAGTCCCCCCGGAGTTAATCAGCCCCAGCATTTT.

This clonotype was recorded many times. V usage is TRBV20-1 and J usage is TRBJ2-5; 8 nucleotides agree with TRBD2. Looked up from germline, CDR1 is DFQATT and CDR2 is SNEGSKA (reference sequence). J lost 2 bases, V lost 3 bases, and 11 bases had no gene match. The CDR3 has 16 residues. The DNA for the CDR3 is TGCAGTGCTAGGGATCTATATACTAGCGGACAAGAGACCCAGTACTTC. Protein: CSARDLYTSGQETQYF.

This clonotype has at least ten counts. The chain recombines TRBV4-2 with TRBJ1-1; D gene uncertain. The CDR3 is 15 residues long. The V and J ends lost 4 bases and 3 bases respectively, with 15 bases between them. Germline V gene lookup returns CDR1 LGHNA and CDR2 YNFKEQ. The CDR3 nucleotides are TGTGCCAGCAGCCCCCACAACCTCGGAGACACTGAAGCTTTCTTT. Translated: CASSPHNLGDTEAFF.

This clonotype was seen repeatedly, ten times or more. The chain couples TRBV6-6 to TRBJ2-3; D not resolved. CDR1 is MNHNY and CDR2 is SVGAGI in the germline V gene (reference sequence). The CDR3 length is 13 residues. Trimming stripped 3 bases from V and 4 bases from J, with 8 bases between. The chain's CDR3 is CASSYRVSDTQYF. The CDR3, as DNA: TGTGCCAGCAGTTATAGGGTTTCAGATACGCAGTATTTT.

This clonotype appeared many times. CDR3 nucleotide sequence: TGTGCCAGCACCTCTCGTCCAGGCGGCCAAGAGACCCAGTACTTC. Amino acids: CASTSRPGGQETQYF. V usage is TRBV7-9 and J usage is TRBJ2-5, with unresolved D. This CDR3 has 15 residues. Germline-derived CDR1 and CDR2 are SEHNR and FQNEAQ (reference sequence). Trimming removed 7 bases from V and 1 base from J, with 16 bases in between.

This clonotype was seen many times. This rearrangement joins TRBV28 to TRBJ2-7; 9 nucleotides agree with TRBD1. Unmatched junction bases numbered 24, after V lost 6 bases and J lost 3 bases. Per the germline V gene, CDR1 is MDHEN and CDR2 is SYDVKM. CDR3 size: 20 residues. The CDR3 protein is CASSDHGTGKVRDLYYEQYF. CDR3 coding DNA: TGTGCCAGCAGCGATCACGGGACAGGGAAGGTCCGGGACCTGTACTACGAGCAGTACTTC.

The chain combines TRBV7-8 with TRBJ1-1; D gene unclear. The CDR3 extends over 11 amino acids. The V end lost 5 bases, the J end lost 3 bases, and 4 bases lay between the germline ends. Germline CDR1 SGHVS, CDR2 FQNEAQ. The CDR3: CASSRYTEAFF. The CDR3, as DNA: TGTGCCAGCAGCCGTTACACTGAAGCTTTCTTT. The whole variable domain, filled in from reference TRBV7-8 and TRBJ1-1, reads GAGVSQSPRYKVAKRGQDVALRCDPISGHVSLFWYQQALGQGPEFLTYFQNEAQLDKSGLPSDRFFAERPEGSVSTLKIQRTQQEDSAVYLCASSRYTEAFFGQGTRLTVV.

At least ten counts were recorded for this clonotype. The chain carries TRBV20-1 and TRBJ2-3; D possibly corresponds to TRBD1 (6 bases). Trimming pared 6 bases from V and 4 bases from J, leaving 14 bases between. The CDR3 has 13 amino acids. Germline V CDR1 and CDR2: DFQATT, SNEGSKA (reference sequence). CDR3 nucleotide sequence: TGCAGTGCCAGGACTCCAGGGGCAGATACGCAGTATTTT. It translates to CSARTPGADTQYF.

The gene calls are TRBV29-1 and TRBJ1-2; D is ambiguous. This CDR3 has 12 residues. Deletions cut 2 bases from V and 5 bases from J, with 9 bases between. Per germline, CDR1 SQVTM and CDR2 ANQGSEA. The CDR3 region has the DNA TGCAGCGTTGAAAGGACGGAATATGGCTACACCTTC. Translation gives CSVERTEYGYTF. The full variable domain, its missing parts supplied by reference TRBV29-1 and TRBJ1-2, is SAVISQKPSRDICQRGTSLTIQCQVDSQVTMMFWYRQQPGQSLTLIATANQGSEATYESGFVIDKFPISRPNLTFSTLTVSNMSPEDSSIYLCSVERTEYGYTFGSGTRLTVV.

This clonotype was seen a handful of times. The V and J genes are TRBV7-2 and TRBJ2-6; the D gene is possibly TRBD1 (6 bases). Trimming pared 3 bases from V and 1 base from J, leaving 7 bases between. Germline CDR1 SGHTA, CDR2 FQGNSA. The CDR3 sequence is 15 residues long. The CDR3 DNA sequence: TGTGCCAGCAGCTTCAGGGGATCTGGGGCCAACGTCCTGACTTTC. It is translated as CASSFRGSGANVLTF.

This clonotype has more than one count but fewer than ten. V usage is TRBV7-2 and J usage is TRBJ2-5; D is unresolved. Trimming cost V 5 bases and J 1 base, with 11 bases left between them. Germline CDR1 reads SGHTA; CDR2 reads FQGNSA. This CDR3 spans 14 amino acids. The CDR3 sequence: CASSLDPFQETQYF. The CDR3 nucleotides are TGTGCCAGCAGCCTAGATCCTTTCCAAGAGACCCAGTACTTC.

This clonotype came up a few times. The chain employs TRBV3-1 and TRBJ2-3, with TRBD2 matching over 7 bases. CDR1 is LGHDT and CDR2 is YNNKEL in the germline V gene (reference sequence). The CDR3 sequence is 15 residues long. V trimming: 1 base; J trimming: 5 bases; junction bases outside the gene matches: 6. The chain's CDR3 is CASSQGGGGVDTQYF. The CDR3 DNA reads TGTGCCAGCAGCCAAGGGGGTGGGGGGGTAGATACGCAGTATTTT.

There are many counts of this clonotype. The CDR3, as DNA: TGCAGGGCCGGCCGGGACTCCGGTGATACGCAGTATTTT. It encodes CRAGRDSGDTQYF. The rearrangement joins TRBV29-1 to TRBJ2-3; D perhaps matches TRBD2 (6 bases). The length of the CDR3 is 13 residues. Looked up from germline, CDR1 is SQVTM and CDR2 is ANQGSEA.

This clonotype appeared many times. The chain is built from TRBV28 and TRBJ1-3; D is unclear. There are 15 residues in the CDR3. Trimming stripped 3 bases from V and 0 bases from J, with 9 bases between. Germline assignment: CDR1 MDHEN and CDR2 SYDVKM. The chain's CDR3 is CASSFLASSGNTIYF. CDR3 sequence (DNA): TGTGCCAGCAGTTTCTTGGCTAGCTCTGGAAACACCATATATTTT.

This clonotype was seen more than once but under ten times. V and J are TRBV7-9 and TRBJ1-1; D might be TRBD1 (5 bases). V was pared by 9 bases and J by 1 base, with 9 bases between. The CDR3 loop spans 12 amino acids. The germline V gene has CDR1 SEHNR and CDR2 FQNEAQ (reference sequence). The CDR3 loop reads CARGLPNTEAFF. Written as DNA, the CDR3 is TGTGCCAGGGGACTCCCGAACACTGAAGCTTTCTTT.

The V and J genes are TRBV5-5 and TRBJ1-2; D might be TRBD1 (5 bases). Trimming took off 4 bases at V and 9 bases at J, with 16 bases between the two ends. CDR1 is SGHKS, CDR2 YYEKEE, per germline (reference sequence). The CDR3 is made up of 13 amino acids. In nucleotides, the CDR3 is TGTGCCAGCAGCCCAGGGTTCTACTACTGCTACACCTTC. Amino acids: CASSPGFYYCYTF.

This clonotype came up many times. The J gene is TRBJ2-1, the V gene TRBV20-1; D gene unclear. This CDR3 region has 15 residues. Trimming cost V 0 bases and J 0 bases, with 9 bases left between them. The germline V gene has CDR1 DFQATT and CDR2 SNEGSKA (reference sequence). The CDR3 nucleotides are TGCAGTGCTAGAGATTGGCGGATCTCCTACAATGAGCAGTTCTTC. As protein: CSARDWRISYNEQFF.

V and J are TRBV7-9 and TRBJ1-4, with 8 bases matching TRBD1. Germline CDR1 SEHNR, CDR2 FQNEAQ (reference sequence). This CDR3 contains 13 residues. Trimming removed 3 bases from V and 8 bases from J; junction bases left unmatched: 2. CDR3 loop: CASSFGQGEKLFF. CDR3 DNA sequence: TGTGCCAGCAGCTTTGGACAGGGAGAAAAACTGTTTTTT.

This chain joins TRBV6-1 and TRBJ2-7; D is undetermined. V shed 11 bases and J shed 3 bases, with 20 bases lying between them. The length of the CDR3 is 14 residues. The germline gives CDR1 MNHNS, CDR2 SASEGT. CDR3 DNA sequence: TGTGCCGCTGGGCCTATAGGCGTCGGCTACGAGCAGTACTTC. Translation: CAAGPIGVGYEQYF.

This clonotype was counted ten times or more. The CDR3 nucleotides read TGCAGTGCTTCTACTTGGACTAGCAAGCGGGTGGAGTTCTTC. Its translation is CSASTWTSKRVEFF. This chain uses TRBV20-1 with TRBJ2-1; 8 bases fit TRBD2. The germline gives CDR1 DFQATT, CDR2 SNEGSKA (reference sequence). The J segment lost 14 bases and the V segment lost 5 bases, leaving 17 bases of the junction unmatched. The CDR3 totals 14 residues.

This clonotype came up many times. The gene calls are TRBV9 and TRBJ2-2, with 10 bases identical to TRBD1. This CDR3 has 16 amino acids. Germline V gene sequence: CDR1 SGDLS, CDR2 YYNGEE. Trimming took 3 bases from V and 4 from J; bases not matched to a gene: 6. Here the CDR3 reads CASSGRTGGGTGELFF. The CDR3 DNA is TGTGCCAGCAGCGGCCGGACAGGGGGAGGCACCGGGGAGCTGTTTTTT.

This clonotype was detected ten times or more. The chain employs TRBV9 and TRBJ2-1; no clear D. Germline values: CDR1 SGDLS, CDR2 YYNGEE. The CDR3 runs 11 residues. Trimming removed 0 bases from V and 9 bases from J, with 4 bases in between. In nucleotides, the CDR3 is TGTGCCAGCAGCGTAGGTAGTGAGCAGTTCTTC. It specifies CASSVGSEQFF.

This clonotype was counted many times. The chain uses TRBV28 and TRBJ2-2; 11 positions match TRBD2. The V and J ends lost 2 bases and 5 bases, in that order; junction bases with no gene match: 7. Germline CDR1 is MDHEN and CDR2 is SYDVKM. CDR3 size: 17 residues. The DNA of the CDR3 is TGTGCCAGCAGTTTACCTAGCGGGGGGCCCCGGACCGGGGAGCTGTTTTTT. Protein product: CASSLPSGGPRTGELFF.

This clonotype was recorded at least ten times. The rearrangement links TRBV6-5 to TRBJ2-1, with TRBD2 matching 7 bases. J lost 3 bases, V lost 0 bases, and 5 bases had no gene match. Germline V gene data show CDR1 as MNHEY and CDR2 as SVGAGI. This CDR3 comprises 16 residues. The CDR3 sequence: CASSYSIGTIYNEQFF. The CDR3, as DNA: TGTGCCAGCAGTTACTCGATTGGGACTATCTACAATGAGCAGTTCTTC.